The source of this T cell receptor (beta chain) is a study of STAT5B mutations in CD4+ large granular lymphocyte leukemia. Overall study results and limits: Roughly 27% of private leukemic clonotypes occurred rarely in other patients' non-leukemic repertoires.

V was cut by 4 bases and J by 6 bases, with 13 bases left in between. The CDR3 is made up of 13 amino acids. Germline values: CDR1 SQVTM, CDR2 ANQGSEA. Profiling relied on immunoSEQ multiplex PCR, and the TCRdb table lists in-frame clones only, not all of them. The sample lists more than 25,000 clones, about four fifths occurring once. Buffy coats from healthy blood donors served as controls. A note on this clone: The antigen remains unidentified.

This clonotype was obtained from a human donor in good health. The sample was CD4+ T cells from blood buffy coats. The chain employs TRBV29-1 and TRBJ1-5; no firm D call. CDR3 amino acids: CSVGEGTGQPQHF. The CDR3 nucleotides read TGCAGCGTTGGGGAGGGAACGGGTCAGCCCCAGCATTTT.